The rows below give T cell receptor beta chains drawn from one sample of a study of cytomegalovirus exposure and HLA in healthy donors. Sequencing used immunoSEQ multiplex PCR; TCRdb keeps in-frame clones, though not all of them. The table includes some 140,000 clones, approximately 80% detected once. The material sequenced was PBMCs. The receptors stem from a man in his thirties or forties in good health and CMV-seropositive. Each CDR3 is given with its conserved first and last residue. A D gene is named only where the DNA matches it firmly. Where a row states a size, it is once, few, many or the class of an expanded clone; other rows omit it.

>TRBV10-3|-|-|TRBJ1-5
TGTGCCATCAGCCCCGGGGGGGGGTATCAGCCCCAGCATTTT
CAISPGGGYQPQHF
>TRBV28|-|-|TRBJ1-1
TGTGCCAGCAGTTTTTGGGCAGACATGAACACTGAAGCTTTCTTT
CASSFWADMNTEAFF
>TRBV10-2|TRBD1|once|TRBJ1-4
TGCGCCAGCAGCCAGGGACAGGGAGAAGAAAAACTGTTTTTT
CASSQGQGEEKLFF
>TRBV7-2|TRBD1|-|TRBJ1-5
TGTGCCAGCAGCCCCGAGGGGACAGGGAATCAGCCCCAGCATTTT
CASSPEGTGNQPQHF
>TRBV13|-|-|TRBJ2-3
TGTGCCAGCAGCTTAGCGGGGTCCGCAGATACGCAGTATTTT
CASSLAGSADTQYF
>TRBV12-5|-|-|TRBJ2-2
TGTGCTAGCGAGAAGACCGGGGAGCTGTTTTTT
CASEKTGELFF
>TRBV28|-|-|TRBJ2-5
TGTGCCAGCAGTACAGGGAGGGAAGAGACCCAGTACTTC
CASSTGREETQYF
>TRBV11-2|-|-|TRBJ2-1
TGTGCCAGCAGCTTAGAAGGGCGGGCCAACAATGAGCAGTTCTTC
CASSLEGRANNEQFF
>TRBV30|TRBD1|-|TRBJ1-6
TGTGCCTGGAGACTGGGACAGACTACACCACCCCTCCACTTT
CAWRLGQTTPPLHF
>TRBV29-1|-|-|TRBJ2-1
TGCAGCGTTGTTCCGCAGGGCCATGAGCAGTTCTTC
CSVVPQGHEQFF
>TRBV6-5|TRBD1|-|TRBJ2-5
TGTGCCAGCAGCAGGGACAGGGAGACCCAGTACTTC
CASSRDRETQYF
>TRBV10-2|-|few|TRBJ2-2
TGCGCCAGCAGTGAGTTGGCAGGGATGCGTGTCACCGGGGAGCTGTTTTTT
CASSELAGMRVTGELFF
>TRBV27|TRBD1|few|TRBJ2-7
TGTGCCAGCAGTCCCAGGGACAGCACCTACGAGCAGTACTTC
CASSPRDSTYEQYF
>TRBV9|-|-|TRBJ1-4
TGTGCCGGCAGCGTAGGTTCGGGTGAAAAACTGTTTTTT
CAGSVGSGEKLFF
>TRBV2|TRBD1|few|TRBJ2-7
TGTGCCAGCAGCTCTTCCGGGACAGGGTCCTACGAGCAGTACTTC
CASSSSGTGSYEQYF
>TRBV28|-|-|TRBJ2-7
TGTGCCAGCATTCTCGGCGATAGTGTGGCCCCGTATCAGGGGCAGTACTTC
CASILGDSVAPYQGQYF
>TRBV28|TRBD2|-|TRBJ2-7
TGTGCCAGCTTCAGCGGGAGCGGGACCTACGAGCAGTACTTC
CASFSGSGTYEQYF
>TRBV7-9|-|-|TRBJ1-1
TGTGCCAGCAGCTTATTCGGGGGGGCTATGAACACTGAAGCTTTCTTT
CASSLFGGAMNTEAFF
>TRBV7-2|TRBD2|-|TRBJ2-1
TGTGCCAGCAGCCCACGCCTAGCGGGGGCCAATGAGCAGTTCTTC
CASSPRLAGANEQFF
>TRBV28|TRBD2|-|TRBJ2-7
TGTGCCAGCAGTTCCCCTTTAGCGGGAGGGACGGGCGAGCAGTACTTC
CASSSPLAGGTGEQYF
>TRBV5-6|-|-|TRBJ2-6
TGTGCCAGCAGCTTGGGAGGTAGCTCTGGGGCCAACGTCCTGACTTTC
CASSLGGSSGANVLTF
>TRBV28|TRBD1|-|TRBJ2-7
TGTGCCAGCAGTCCCGGGGGACAGGCATACTACGAGCAGTACTTC
CASSPGGQAYYEQYF
>TRBV9|TRBD1|-|TRBJ2-3
TGTGCCAGCAGCGTAGCAGGGACAGGGTCAGATACGCAGTATTTT
CASSVAGTGSDTQYF
>TRBV27|-|-|TRBJ2-7
TGTGCCAGCAGTCTCCGCACAGAACCATCCTACGAGCAGTACTTC
CASSLRTEPSYEQYF
>TRBV27|-|-|TRBJ2-1
TGTGCCAGCAGCCTCCGGGGCGGGGATTACAATGAGCAGTTCTTC
CASSLRGGDYNEQFF
>TRBV28|-|-|TRBJ1-2
TGTGCCAGCAGCCCCCCCGACAGGTCGAATGGCTACACCTTC
CASSPPDRSNGYTF
>TRBV7-7|TRBD1|-|TRBJ2-5
TGTGCTAGCAGCAGGGACAGGGGCCAAGAGACCCAGTACTTC
CASSRDRGQETQYF
>TRBV11-2|-|few|TRBJ1-2
TGTGCCAGCAGCTTAGATTATGGAGCTAACTATGGCTACACCTTC
CASSLDYGANYGYTF
>TRBV12-5|-|-|TRBJ1-3
TGTGCTAGTGGTTTGGTACGGGGGGATTCTGGAAACACCATATATTTT
CASGLVRGDSGNTIYF
>TRBV10-3|-|-|TRBJ1-2
TGTGCCATCAGGGACAATGACAATGGCTACACCTTC
CAIRDNDNGYTF
>TRBV27|TRBD1|once|TRBJ1-4
TGTGCCAGCAGTTTATCGGAGGGGGCGGCTGAAAAACTGTTTTTT
CASSLSEGAAEKLFF
>TRBV11-2|-|once|TRBJ1-2
TGTGCCAGCAGCTTAGCTACAGGGTTATATGGCTACACCTTC
CASSLATGLYGYTF
>TRBV6-5|TRBD2|-|TRBJ2-3
TGTGCCAGCAGAAGTGGGGGGGGTACGCAGTATTTT
CASRSGGGTQYF
>TRBV2|TRBD2|-|TRBJ2-1
TGTGCCAGCTATGCTCGGGAGGGCATCTACAATGAGCAGTTCTTC
CASYAREGIYNEQFF
>TRBV19|TRBD1|-|TRBJ1-1
TGTGCCAGTAGTATAACCGGGACAGCGAACACTGAAGCTTTCTTT
CASSITGTANTEAFF
>TRBV6-8|TRBD1|-|TRBJ2-7
TGTGCCAGCAGTTATACGGTCGGGACAGGTTACCTTTGGGAGTCCTACGAGCAGTACTTC
CASSYTVGTGYLWESYEQYF
>TRBV5-6|TRBD2|-|TRBJ2-2
TGTGCCAGCAGCTTCGGACTAGCGGGGGGCACCGGGGAGCTGTTTTTT
CASSFGLAGGTGELFF
>TRBV28|-|-|TRBJ1-6
TGTGCCAGCAGTCCCGGGGGGCGGAATTCACCCCTCCACTTT
CASSPGGRNSPLHF
>TRBV14|-|-|TRBJ2-4
TGTGCCAGCAGCCAAGGGGGGCTAGCCAAAAACATTCAGTACTTC
CASSQGGLAKNIQYF
>TRBV28|-|-|TRBJ1-2
TGTGCCAGCAGGGACAGTAACTATGGCTACACCTTC
CASRDSNYGYTF
>TRBV6-5|-|-|TRBJ1-3
TGTGCCAGCAGTTACTCGAACAGGGCAAGAAACACCATATATTTT
CASSYSNRARNTIYF
>TRBV7-9|-|-|TRBJ2-7
TGTGCCAGCAGCTTAGTAGGCAGCGCAGACCCGTACGAGCAGTACTTC
CASSLVGSADPYEQYF
>TRBV6-5|-|few|TRBJ2-1
TGTGCCAGCAGTTACGCGGCTAGCTCCTCCCATGAGCAGTTCTTC
CASSYAASSSHEQFF
>TRBV29-1|-|-|TRBJ1-1
TGCAGCGTGTCCCCAACTCGGGGGTTTTCTGAAGCTTTCTTT
CSVSPTRGFSEAFF
>TRBV5-4|-|-|TRBJ1-2
TGTGCCAGCAGCCCCGGACAGTCCGACTATGGCTACACCTTC
CASSPGQSDYGYTF
>TRBV4-2|-|-|TRBJ2-7
TGTGCCAGCAGCCAATCGGTGGGCTACGAGCAGTACTTC
CASSQSVGYEQYF
>TRBV5-1|-|few|TRBJ1-1
TGCGCCAGCAGCGTGGACCACGAGGAAGCTTTCTTT
CASSVDHEEAFF
>TRBV29-1|TRBD2|-|TRBJ2-1
TGCAGCGCTGCGACTAGCGGGAGTTTAAATGAGCAGTTCTTC
CSAATSGSLNEQFF
>TRBV18|TRBD1|-|TRBJ2-3
TGTGCCAGCTCACCGGACAGGGCAGATACGCAGTATTTT
CASSPDRADTQYF
>TRBV9|-|-|TRBJ2-3
TGTGCCAGCAGCCCCCAACTCGATGATACGCAGTATTTT
CASSPQLDDTQYF